The next 17 T cell receptor beta chains were all read from a single sample in a study of T-cell reconstitution after alpha-beta-depleted transplantation in children. Unique molecular identifiers were built into the TCRbeta library. TCRdb ran MiXCR on the PCR reads and lists one entry per CDR3 protein. The sample includes approximately 520,000 distinct CDR3 sequences, roughly 10% of them seen just once. The sample consisted of PBMCs, mostly from graft donor cells, taken 180 days after TCRalphabeta/CD19-depleted stem cell transplant. The receptors were sampled from a female patient aged 2-9 years who had a stem cell transplant for aplastic anemia, so the T cells may come from the graft donor.

In regard to this clonotype: One junction end disagrees with the germline gene, perhaps due to a read error. The chain joins TRBV11-3 to TRBJ2-2; D is uncertain. This CDR3 region has 16 residues. The germline gives CDR1 SGHNT, CDR2 YENEEA. The DNA for the CDR3 is TGTACCAGCAGTTGGGGTGTACGCTCCAACACCGGGGAGCTGTTTTTT. Residues: CTSSWGVRSNTGELFF.

The rearrangement links TRBV7-9 to TRBJ1-1, with D uncertain. In germline, CDR1 is SEHNR, CDR2 FQNEAQ (reference sequence). Deletions cut 7 bases from V and 4 bases from J, with 10 bases between. The CDR3 consists of 12 residues. Here the CDR3 DNA reads TGTGCCAGCACAAAAGGGCTCACTGAAGCTTTCTTT. Protein sequence: CASTKGLTEAFF.

This clonotype was detected a few times. The chain uses TRBV12-3 or TRBV12-4 and TRBJ2-3; TRBD1 agrees at 8 bases. This CDR3 comprises 14 residues. Losses at the gene ends were 5 bases for V and 5 bases for J; bases not matched to a gene: 6. Written as DNA, the CDR3 is TGTGCCAGCAGTCCGGGACAGGTGATAGATACGCAGTATTTT. This gives the protein CASSPGQVIDTQYF.

Only a few counts were recorded for this clonotype. The CDR3 region has the DNA TGCGCCAGCAGGCTGGCGGGGAAGGTAGATGAGCAGTTCTTC. Protein: CASRLAGKVDEQFF. This chain uses TRBV5-1 with TRBJ2-1, with D possibly TRBD2 on 6 matching bases. Germline CDR1 SGHRS, CDR2 YFSETQ. The length of the CDR3 is 14 residues. Trimming took 5 bases from V and 8 from J, leaving 17 bases between them.

This clonotype was recorded a few times. V and J are TRBV20-1 and TRBJ1-2; no reliable D call. In germline, CDR1 is DFQATT, CDR2 SNEGSKA (reference sequence). The V end lost 1 base, the J end lost 5 bases, and 8 bases lay between the germline ends. The CDR3 is 12 amino acids. The CDR3 sequence is CSARGDVYGYTF. The CDR3 bases are TGCAGTGCTAGAGGAGACGTTTATGGCTACACCTTC.

The V call is TRBV7-9, the J call TRBJ2-2, with 8 bases lining up with TRBD1. V shed 5 bases and J 3 bases; nucleotides not matched to a gene: 11. From germline, CDR1 is SEHNR and CDR2 FQNEAQ (reference sequence). CDR3 length equals 17 residues. As DNA, the CDR3 is TGTGCCAGCAGCCTCGGCCGGACAGGGTTTTACACCGGGGAGCTGTTTTTT. This gives the protein CASSLGRTGFYTGELFF.

This clonotype has just a few counts. V usage is TRBV12-5 and J usage is TRBJ1-2; D is ambiguous. CDR1 and CDR2 from the germline V gene are LGHNT and FRNRAP. V gave up 6 bases and J gave up 2 bases, with 19 bases separating them. The CDR3 totals 16 residues. The CDR3 is CASGSGEDYPNYGYTF. The CDR3 nucleotides read TGTGCTAGTGGGTCCGGTGAGGATTATCCCAACTATGGCTACACCTTC.

The chain is built from TRBV19 and TRBJ2-7, with 12 nucleotides matching TRBD1. The V and J ends lost 5 bases and 3 bases, in that order; junction bases with no gene match: 5. From germline, CDR1 is LNHDA and CDR2 SQIVND (reference sequence). This CDR3 comprises 15 residues. DNA for the CDR3: TGTGCCAGTAGTGCGGGACAGGGGGCCTTCTACGAGCAGTACGTC. Translated: CASSAGQGAFYEQYV.

This chain uses TRBV6-1 with TRBJ2-1; 9 nucleotides agree with TRBD1. This CDR3 is built from 15 residues. CDR1 is MNHNS, CDR2 SASEGT, per germline. J gave up 7 bases and V 6 bases, and 10 bases lay outside the gene matches. The CDR3 DNA reads TGTGCCAGCAGGAGGACCCGGGACAGGGAAAATGAGCAGTTCTTC. It specifies CASRRTRDRENEQFF.

This clonotype has more than one count but fewer than ten. The chain has TRBV19 and TRBJ2-2; no clear D. The CDR3 totals 13 residues. CDR1 LNHDA and CDR2 SQIVND come from the germline V gene (reference sequence). Trimming left V 3 bases short and J 6 bases short, with 8 bases between. The CDR3 nucleotides are TGTGCCAGTAGTATTACCGCGGCCGGGGAGCTGTTTTTT. Translating it yields CASSITAAGELFF.

The chain carries TRBV30 and TRBJ2-3; D might be TRBD1 (6 bases). Trimming removed 5 bases from V and 6 bases from J, with 6 bases in between. The germline gives CDR1 GTSNPN, CDR2 SVGIG (reference sequence). The CDR3 covers 10 residues. CDR3 loop: CAWDRDTQYF. As DNA, the CDR3 is TGTGCCTGGGACAGGGATACGCAGTATTTT.

This clonotype was detected only a few times. The CDR3 nucleotides read TGTGCCAGCAGCGTAGGGAGGGGTGGGCATGATGAGCAGTTCTTC. Its translation is CASSVGRGGHDEQFF. The V gene is TRBV9, the J gene TRBJ2-1, with D perhaps matching TRBD2 (6 bases). V was pared by 0 bases and J by 8 bases, with 15 bases between. The CDR3 sequence is 15 residues long. Germline V gene lookup returns CDR1 SGDLS and CDR2 YYNGEE.

The sample holds a few counts of this clonotype. The rearrangement joins TRBV6-1 to TRBJ1-1, with D possibly TRBD1 on 5 matching bases. This CDR3 region has 13 residues. The V gene lost 7 bases and the J gene lost 1 base, with 10 bases spanning the gap. The V gene's germline CDR1 is MNHNS and CDR2 SASEGT. This CDR3 reads CASTKRGNTEAFF. In DNA, the CDR3 is TGTGCCAGCACCAAGAGGGGGAACACTGAAGCTTTCTTT.

This clonotype was counted ten times or more. This chain links TRBV5-1 with TRBJ1-2, with 7 positions matching TRBD1. Trimming removed 9 bases from V and 6 bases from J; junction bases left unmatched: 14. CDR1 is SGHRS, CDR2 YFSETQ, per germline. The CDR3 has 14 residues. The CDR3 loop is CATRSTGTVDGYTF. DNA of the CDR3: TGCGCCACCCGCTCCACCGGGACAGTCGATGGCTACACCTTC.

This clonotype was counted at least ten times. This chain uses TRBV29-1 with TRBJ2-3, with D tentatively TRBD1 or TRBD2 (5 bases each). With 7 bases removed from V and 2 bases from J, the gap between germline ends came to 13 bases. Germline-derived CDR1 and CDR2 are SQVTM and ANQGSEA. The CDR3 loop spans 13 amino acids. CDR3: CSADGAHTDTQYF. The CDR3 DNA reads TGCAGCGCTGACGGGGCTCACACAGATACGCAGTATTTT.

This clonotype was seen a handful of times. The genes are TRBV4-3 and TRBJ2-7; D remains ambiguous. The germline gives CDR1 LGHNA, CDR2 YSLEER. This CDR3 contains 17 residues. Deletions cut 4 bases from V and 3 bases from J, with 22 bases between. CDR3 loop: CASSRFHQVDSGYEQYF. CDR3 DNA sequence: TGCGCCAGCAGCCGCTTTCACCAGGTCGATTCGGGCTACGAGCAGTACTTC.

This chain links TRBV25-1 with TRBJ1-1; TRBD1 might be the D (5 bases). The CDR3 is 14 amino acids. Trimming cost V 8 bases and J 6 bases, with 19 bases left between them. The germline gives CDR1 MGHDK, CDR2 SYGVNS. This chain's CDR3 is CASSAPRGAAEAFF. The DNA of the CDR3 is TGTGCCAGCTCGGCCCCCCGGGGCGCCGCTGAAGCTTTCTTT.